Listed here is a single TCR beta chain. Its target is not known. The primer mix had 60 Vbeta and 13 Jbeta primers. Profiled with immunoSEQ multiplex PCR; TCRdb holds only in-frame clones, not every one. The data contain 120,000 to 150,000 clones, around 79% of them seen just once; the ten biggest clones take up roughly 6.7%. Germline assignment: CDR1 SGHAT and CDR2 FQDESV (reference sequence). This CDR3 has 17 residues. With V trimmed by 5 bases and J by 0 bases, 12 bases remained unmatched. The entry originates in a study of cytomegalovirus exposure and HLA in healthy donors. General study points: In a later analysis, a missense DCLRE1C variant was linked to TCR beta V- and J-gene trimming. An analysis was carried out at a later point. It showed that HLA-associated TCR beta chains were more clonally expanded than equally common non-associated chains.

The specimen sequenced was PBMCs. This TCR came from a woman between 40 and 50 years old in good health and CMV-seropositive. The rearrangement links TRBV11-1 to TRBJ1-1, with 7 bases aligning to TRBD1. The CDR3 sequence is CASSPKRGTVMNTEAFF. In DNA, the CDR3 is TGTGCCAGCAGCCCCAAAAGGGGGACAGTAATGAACACTGAAGCTTTCTTT.